The clone carrying this T cell receptor beta chain was found once. Since a much larger clone is just one base distant, this may be a read error. It was with a sample-barcoded 5' primer and a J-beta primer mix that a second PCR of roughly 7 to 12 cycles was run. TCRdb reprocessed the 5' RACE reads via MiXCR and lists one record per CDR3 protein. The sample lists hundreds of thousands of distinct CDR3 sequences, over 40% occurring once. The data derive from a study of blood T cells in healthy people across ages. The CDR3 consists of 16 residues. The germline V gene encodes CDR1 KGHDR and CDR2 SFDVKD. Sequenced input: blood. This receptor was identified in a woman aged 80 or over in good health. V usage is TRBV24-1 and J usage is TRBJ2-1, with TRBD2 as a possible D gene (5 bases). The end of the DNA is better explained by TRBJ2-7, so the J call may be wrong. In DNA, the CDR3 is TGTGCCACCAGTGATGATATCGGACTCTCTTACAATGAGCAGTACTTC. It yields the protein CATSDDIGLSYNEQYF.